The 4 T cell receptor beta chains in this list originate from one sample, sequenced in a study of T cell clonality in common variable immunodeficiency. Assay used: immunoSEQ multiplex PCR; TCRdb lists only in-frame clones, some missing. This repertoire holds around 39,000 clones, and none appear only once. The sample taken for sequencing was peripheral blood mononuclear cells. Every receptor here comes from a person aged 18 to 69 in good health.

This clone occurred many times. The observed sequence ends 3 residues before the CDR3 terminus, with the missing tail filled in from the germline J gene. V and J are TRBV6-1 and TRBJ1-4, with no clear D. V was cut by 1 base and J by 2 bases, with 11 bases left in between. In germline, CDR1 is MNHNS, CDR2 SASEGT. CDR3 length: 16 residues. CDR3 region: CASSEVAVRTNEKLFF. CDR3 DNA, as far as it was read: TGTGCCAGCAGTGAAGTGGCAGTCAGGACTAATGAAAAA.

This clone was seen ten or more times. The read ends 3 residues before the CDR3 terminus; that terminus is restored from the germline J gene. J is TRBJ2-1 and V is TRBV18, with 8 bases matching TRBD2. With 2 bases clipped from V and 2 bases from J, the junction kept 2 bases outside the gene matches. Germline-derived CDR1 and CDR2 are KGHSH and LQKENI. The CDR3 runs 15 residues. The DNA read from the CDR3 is TGTGCCAGCTCACCAGTAGCGGGGACCTACAATGAG. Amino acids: CASSPVAGTYNE. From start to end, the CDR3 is CASSPVAGTYNEQFF.

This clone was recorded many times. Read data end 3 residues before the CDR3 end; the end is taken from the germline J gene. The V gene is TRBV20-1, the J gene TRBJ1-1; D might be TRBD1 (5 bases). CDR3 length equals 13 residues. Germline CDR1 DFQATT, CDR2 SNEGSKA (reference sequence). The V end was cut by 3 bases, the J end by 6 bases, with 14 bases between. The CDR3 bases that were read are TGCAGTGCTAGCGACGGGCAGGGCGCTGAA. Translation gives CSASDGQGAE. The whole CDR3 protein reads CSASDGQGAEAFF.

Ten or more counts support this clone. This CDR3 is CASSESLGLAGVSDTQYF. Partial CDR3 DNA: TGCGCCAGCAGTGAGTCCTTAGGACTAGCGGGGGTGAGTGATACG. The V call is TRBV10-2, the J call TRBJ2-3, with 13 bases that match TRBD2. The CDR3 end lies 3 residues beyond the end of the read and is filled in from the germline J gene. Trimming cost V 0 bases and J 6 bases; bases outside gene matches: 9. The germline V gene has CDR1 WSHSY and CDR2 SAAADI. CDR3 length: 18 amino acids.